This entry concerns a single T cell receptor beta chain. Enrollment of patients from Seattle took place during active infection, with longitudinal follow-up. The data are from a study of blood T cell repertoires in COVID-19. At the level of the study: Sources were T cells, B-cell-depleted T cells, or PBMCs; the material itself was cDNA or gDNA.

Measured with immunoSEQ multiplex PCR; TCRdb has only the in-frame clones, and not every one. The sample records 250,000 to 300,000 clones, 86% being singletons. The V gene's germline CDR1 is SEHNR and CDR2 FQNEAQ (reference sequence). Trimming pared 3 bases from V and 2 bases from J, leaving 8 bases between. This CDR3 contains 13 residues. The V and J genes are TRBV7-9 and TRBJ2-7; D call uncertain. Sequencing was performed on peripheral blood. The source is a woman in her sixties or seventies with COVID-19, enrolled during active disease. CDR3 nucleotides: TGTGCCAGCAGCTTGTACAGAGCCTACGAGCAGTACTTC. Its protein is CASSLYRAYEQYF.